This T cell receptor beta chain was sequenced for a study of tissue T cells after allogeneic stem cell transplantation. Study findings and constraints: The study did not identify alloreactive or antigen-specific tissue TCRs, and some clones might be persisting host cells. Tissue-detected TCR repertoire was only partly captured by blood and spleen T cells. Across patients, clones rarely overlapped, yet motif clusters were shared tissue-specifically.

TCRdb's copy holds only in-frame clones and misses some; the assay was immunoSEQ multiplex PCR. The repertoire has almost 8,500 clones, around 40% of them found once; the top ten carry 2.2%. This clone has more than one count but fewer than ten. Its antigen remains unidentified. Gene labels here are mouse ones. The CDR3 end is not reached by the read, which stops 1 residue before it; the germline J gene fills it in. This CDR3 region has 15 residues. Germline V gene data show CDR1 as KGHPV and CDR2 as FQNQEV (reference sequence). V was clipped by 2 bases and J by 3 bases; unmatched bases: 3. Time point described: mouse harvest day 7 after allogeneic transplant. Mouse grafts combined 10^7 T-cell-depleted bone marrow cells with 10^6 splenic CD5+ T cells.

The material sequenced was skin. The V gene is TRBV26, the J gene TRBJ2-3; 9 bases are shared with TRBD1. The TCR was taken from a female BALB/c mouse given C57BL/6 T cells with graft-versus-host disease after an allogeneic hematopoietic cell transplant. CDR3 DNA (partial): TGTGCCAGCAGTCTGATCACAGGGGGCGCAGAAACGCTGTAT. Its protein product is CASSLITGGAETLY. The whole CDR3 sequence is CASSLITGGAETLYF.